Shown below are 9 T cell receptor beta chains from a single sample sequenced in a study of cytomegalovirus exposure and HLA in healthy donors. PCR used 60 Vbeta primers and 13 Jbeta primers. The assay was immunoSEQ multiplex PCR, and TCRdb's table has in-frame clones only and misses some. The table lists more than 100,000 clones, approximately 79% of them singletons, with 2.1% in the top ten. The sequencing sample was made of PBMCs. The receptors were gathered from a man between 25 and 39 years old in good health and CMV-seronegative.

The chain uses TRBV2 and TRBJ1-2; TRBD1 is a possible D gene (6 bases). CDR1 and CDR2 from the germline V gene are SNHLY and FYNNEI. Trimming left V 9 bases short and J 0 bases short, with 17 bases between. CDR3 size: 15 residues. The CDR3 sequence: CASSEQGPTNYGYTF. The CDR3, as DNA: TGTGCCAGTTCCGAACAGGGTCCGACTAACTATGGCTACACCTTC.

The chain has TRBV10-3 and TRBJ2-4, with D unresolved. CDR3 length: 17 residues. The V gene lost 0 bases and the J gene lost 2 bases, with 14 bases spanning the gap. Germline-derived CDR1 and CDR2 are ENHRY and SYGVKD. The CDR3 reads CAISESTESGPKNIQYF. CDR3 bases: TGTGCCATCAGTGAGTCTACCGAATCGGGTCCCAAAAACATTCAGTACTTC.

The chain employs TRBV7-9 and TRBJ1-3; D may be TRBD1 (6 bases). The V and J ends lost 5 bases and 1 base respectively, with 15 bases between them. Germline CDR1 is SEHNR and CDR2 is FQNEAQ (reference sequence). The CDR3 extends over 16 amino acids. The CDR3 here is CASSPFGGASGNTIYF. The DNA of the CDR3 is TGTGCCAGCAGCCCCTTTGGGGGGGCGTCTGGAAACACCATATATTTT.

V gene TRBV6-5 combines with J gene TRBJ2-3, with a weak D call TRBD1 (6 bases). Germline CDR1 MNHEY, CDR2 SVGAGI. The V end lost 6 bases, the J end lost 4 bases, and 14 bases lay between the germline ends. This CDR3 contains 14 residues. CDR3 bases: TGTGCCAGCAGCTCCGTGGGGGCCTCAGATACGCAGTATTTT. This encodes CASSSVGASDTQYF.

The rearrangement joins TRBV11-2 to TRBJ2-2, with 8 positions matching TRBD2. The CDR3 extends over 18 amino acids. The V segment lost 10 bases and the J segment 5 bases; nucleotides outside the gene matches: 21. Per germline, CDR1 SGHAT and CDR2 FQNNGV. The CDR3 DNA sequence: TGTGCCACCCCCCCGGGACTAGGCCCTTCGCGGGGGACCGGGGAGCTGTTTTTT. The encoded protein is CATPPGLGPSRGTGELFF.

V and J are TRBV7-9 and TRBJ2-7, with 10 bases identical to TRBD1. There are 15 residues in the CDR3. CDR1 and CDR2 from the germline V gene are SEHNR and FQNEAQ (reference sequence). V was clipped by 3 bases and J by 0 bases; unmatched bases: 2. CDR3 sequence (DNA): TGTGCCAGCAGCTTCGGACAGGGGGACTCCTACGAGCAGTACTTC. This encodes CASSFGQGDSYEQYF. The full variable domain, with the rest looked up from reference TRBV7-9 and TRBJ2-7, is DTGVSQNPRHKITKRGQNVTFRCDPISEHNRLYWYRQTLGQGPEFLTYFQNEAQLEKSRLLSDRFSAERPKGSFSTLEIQRTEQGDSAMYLCASSFGQGDSYEQYFGPGTRLTVT.

The genes are TRBV7-9 and TRBJ1-1; TRBD1 might be the D (6 bases). The V end was cut by 1 base, the J end by 6 bases, with 15 bases between. Germline CDR1 SEHNR, CDR2 FQNEAQ (reference sequence). The CDR3 length is 15 residues. CDR3 bases: TGTGCCAGCAGCTTAGGTTCGGTGGGGGCGGCTGAAGCTTTCTTT. It codes for CASSLGSVGAAEAFF.

This clone is a singleton in its sample. This CDR3 reads CASSIDTNRAGGYTF. The CDR3, as DNA: TGTGCCAGTAGTATAGATACAAACAGGGCTGGCGGCTACACCTTC. The chain combines TRBV19 with TRBJ1-2, with D perhaps TRBD1 (6 bases). Trimming shortened V by 0 bases and J by 8 bases, and 16 bases separated the two germline ends. Germline V CDR1 and CDR2: LNHDA, SQIVND (reference sequence). This CDR3 has 15 amino acids. Complete variable domain (other parts from reference TRBV19 and TRBJ1-2): DGGITQSPKYLFRKEGQNVTLSCEQNLNHDAMYWYRQDPGQGLRLIYYSQIVNDFQKGDIAEGYSVSREKKESFPLTVTSAQKNPTAFYLCASSIDTNRAGGYTFGSGTRLTVV.

This clone was seen only a few times. The chain uses TRBV5-1 and TRBJ2-5; 7 positions match TRBD1. The J call may be incorrect, as the DNA end agrees better with TRBJ2-7. Germline CDR1 and CDR2: SGHRS and YFSETQ. The CDR3 runs to 15 residues. The CDR3, as DNA: TGCGCCAGCAGCTTGGAGGGGGCCAAGTACTACGAGCAGTACTTC. This codes for CASSLEGAKYYEQYF.